Reported below is one TCR beta chain. Its antigen remains unidentified. Nothing much larger sits one base from this clone, and base qualities are not available. The library relied on 5' RACE. The instrument was an Illumina HiSeq 2500. A second PCR of roughly 7 to 11 cycles was performed with a sample-barcoded 5' primer and a J-beta primer mix. Each TCR beta cDNA molecule received a unique molecular identifier from a template-switch 5' adaptor carrying 12 random nucleotides. Each sample yielded at least 2.5 million CDR3-containing paired-end reads. The Mint cDNA synthesis kit, primed by a TRBC-specific oligonucleotide, was used to synthesize first-strand cDNA from all RNA. Following uracil-DNA glycosylase treatment, a first 18-cycle PCR with universal primers M1SS and BC2_uni_R was performed on all cDNA. Regarding the original processing steps: For normalization, 1 million high-quality reads, each with a distinct molecular identifier, were randomly selected from each sample. Reads sharing molecular identifiers were discarded rather than binned into consensus sequences. MiTCR, set to a Q25 quality threshold and the strictest error-elimination algorithm, was used for CDR3 identification, clonotype clustering and error correction. Lower-bound total TCR beta diversity was estimated with a nonparametric unseen species model using Euler transformation. Using fastp at Q25 and MiXCR, TCRdb reprocessed the public reads and kept productive beta chains. Under each unique CDR3 protein, matching rows form one entry showing the most common genes and DNA. Here the V and J calls rest on TCRdb's processing, not on the authors' analysis. Counted in this sample were 850,000 to 1,300,000 distinct CDR3 sequences; 35% to 55% of them appeared once. The ten most abundant clones make up approximately 20% of the sample.

This record comes from a study of blood T cells in healthy people across ages (dated by TCRdb to the mid-2010s). Regarding the complete study: In model experiments, template switching captured about one uniquely barcoded TCR beta cDNA molecule for every two T cells. Four age groups were formed from the donors: young (average approximately 15 years), middle-aged (around 37), aged (roughly 58) and long-lived (less than 85). To track age-related changes in TCR beta repertoire diversity, the study relied on deep sequencing normalized with unique cDNA molecular identifiers. Donors of different ages were randomly distributed across sequencing lanes to avoid experimental bias. Using the same blood draw, the study looked at two additional independent replicas of 1 million unique cDNA reads for two donors, one aged 18 to 30 and the other aged 80 or older. The paper as a whole reports these results and caveats: The percentage of naive T cells measured by flow cytometry correlated strongly with observed TCR beta diversity. Estimates of total diversity based on one million sequenced T cells were considered lower bounds and underestimates. Because donor CMV infection status was unknown, age-related changes in expanded clonotypes were potentially confounded. The long-lived group showed more naive CD4+ T cells, fewer expanded clones and increased TCR diversity than the aged group, suggesting age selection. Observed TCR beta diversity per million T cells fell roughly linearly with age, and a significant reduction was already apparent by age about 43. Bulk unsorted PBMC profiling prevented conclusive comparison of naive and antigen-experienced compartments.

CDR3 length: 14 amino acids, cysteine to phenylalanine. The sequence is cut down to CDR3 DNA, 42 bases in frame from base 1. Germline trimming: 4 bases from V, 8 bases from J; junction bases outside gene matches: 6. The CDR1 and CDR2 encoded by the germline V gene (reference sequence) are SEHNR and FQNEAQ. The donors were about 40 Caucasian individuals from Russia, aged roughly 6 to 90 years, who were systemically healthy. Approximately 9.7 milliliters of peripheral blood were drawn from each donor into EDTA-treated Vacutainer tubes. Ficoll-Paque density-gradient centrifugation was used to isolate PBMCs, with at least 6.5 million per sample. Trizol reagent was used to extract total RNA from PBMCs, with at least 6 micrograms per sample. For every donor, an aliquot of PBMCs went through flow cytometry to measure the percentages of naive CD45RAhigh/CD27high T cells.

This receptor was obtained from a woman aged 55-69 years in good health. The chain is assembled from TRBV7-9 and TRBJ1-2, with 11 bases in between that match TRBD1. Input material: blood. The sequenced DNA: TGTGCCAGCAGCTCCGGACAGGGGGCGCGGGGCTACACCTTC. Translation gives CASSSGQGARGYTF. Outside the CDR3, residues come from the reference TRBV7-9 and TRBJ1-2 proteins, so the full variable domain is: DTGVSQNPRHKITKRGQNVTFRCDPISEHNRLYWYRQTLGQGPEFLTYFQNEAQLEKSRLLSDRFSAERPKGSFSTLEIQRTEQGDSAMYLCASSSGQGARGYTFGSGTRLTVV.